The clone carrying this TCR beta chain was observed a few times. Its antigen remains unidentified. This specimen comes from a study of siplizumab effects on memory and regulatory T cells. Study-wide results and caveats: A naive or memory phenotype could not be assigned to roughly 80-97% of the proliferating CD4+ or CD8+ clones. Naive T cells, seemingly more diverse than memory cells, seemed major alloresponse contributors.

The method was immunoSEQ multiplex PCR; TCRdb's version includes in-frame clones alone and lacks a portion of them. The profile shows about 15,000 clones, 35% to 45% of them singletons. Coculturing of the mixed lymphocyte reaction cells was performed at 37°C for 6 days. This CDR3 region has 15 residues. Per the germline V gene, CDR1 is WSHSY and CDR2 is SAAADI. Germline trimming cut 6 bases from V and 3 bases from J; bases unmatched to any gene: 1. Input material: CFSE-low (dividing) CD4+ T cells sorted from an allogeneic mixed lymphocyte reaction. This sequence joins TRBV10-2 and TRBJ2-3; 15 positions match TRBD2. The clonotype was recovered from a human donor in good health; the cells came from an allogeneic mixed lymphocyte reaction. Some clones in this sample may be carry-over from other donors' samples. CDR3 protein: CASSGLAGGTDTQYF. The DNA for the CDR3 is TGCGCCAGCAGCGGACTAGCGGGAGGGACAGATACGCAGTATTTT.